This T cell receptor (beta chain) is from a study of prognosis after radiotherapy for stage I lung cancer. The wider study: The 13 male and 6 or 7 female patients were aged about 53 to 84, median roughly 79 years. Study-wide points: Lower post-radiation Shannon entropy was seen in patients who went on to develop distant metastases.

Amplification of the TCR beta CDR3 (from genomic DNA) was done by two-round multiplex PCR. The first round of PCR was done with primers that matched each TRBV and TRBJ gene. TCRdb fed the multiplex PCR reads into MiXCR, producing one record per CDR3 protein. The table has 8,500 to 13,000 distinct CDR3 sequences, approximately 58% seen once; the top ten hold 7%. With regard to this clonotype: Its antigen is still unknown.

The source material was PBMCs, sampled before or after stereotactic body radiation therapy (not recorded which). This TCR came from a donor over 45 with non-small cell lung cancer.

Written as DNA, the CDR3 is TGTGCCAGCAGCGGGGGATTTCGGCACACTGAAGCTTTCTTT. This sequence encodes CASSGGFRHTEAFF. The chain joins TRBV5-5 to TRBJ1-1; tentatively, D is TRBD1 (5 bases). Trimming pared 4 bases from V and 3 bases from J, leaving 13 bases between. CDR1 is SGHKS and CDR2 is YYEKEE in the germline V gene (reference sequence). This CDR3 region has 14 residues.